Shown below are 30 T cell receptor beta chains from a single sample sequenced in a study of blood T cell repertoires in COVID-19. Some clones are missing from TCRdb's copy, which holds only in-frame ones; the method was immunoSEQ multiplex PCR. In the table there are 150,000 to 250,000 clones, around 82% of which are singletons. Input material: PBMCs or T cells enriched from blood (not recorded which). The source is a man aged 35-49 years who had recovered from COVID-19.

This clone was recorded only once. V and J are TRBV19 and TRBJ1-5, with TRBD1 matching over 8 bases. The CDR3 loop spans 16 amino acids. V shed 8 bases, J shed 0 bases, and the junction held 9 bases outside the gene matches. Looked up from germline, CDR1 is LNHDA and CDR2 is SQIVND (reference sequence). The CDR3 DNA is TGTGCCAGTGACAGGGGACAGTTCCTTAGCAATCAGCCCCAGCATTTT. This sequence encodes CASDRGQFLSNQPQHF. Full variable domain (outside the CDR3, taken from reference TRBV19 and TRBJ1-5): DGGITQSPKYLFRKEGQNVTLSCEQNLNHDAMYWYRQDPGQGLRLIYYSQIVNDFQKGDIAEGYSVSREKKESFPLTVTSAQKNPTAFYLCASDRGQFLSNQPQHFGDGTRLSIL.

The chain links TRBV5-1 to TRBJ1-1; D remains ambiguous. The ends were cut back, 1 base at V and 1 base at J, with 11 bases in the middle. CDR3 length equals 15 residues. The germline gives CDR1 SGHRS, CDR2 YFSETQ. In DNA, the CDR3 is TGCGCCAGCAGCTTGATCAGTCAGGAGAACACTGAAGCTTTCTTT. This encodes CASSLISQENTEAFF.

This clone was observed once. The rearrangement uses TRBV11-3 and TRBJ1-2; no reliable D call. The CDR3 is made up of 9 amino acids. Per the germline V gene, CDR1 is SGHNT and CDR2 is YENEEA. V was cut by 4 bases and J by 9 bases, with 3 bases left in between. The DNA of the CDR3 is TGTGCCAGCAGCTCTAGCTACACCTTC. It yields the protein CASSSSYTF.

J is TRBJ1-1 and V is TRBV4-3; D remains ambiguous. Germline loops: CDR1 LGHNA, CDR2 YSLEER. The CDR3 has 14 amino acids. Trimming shortened V by 3 bases and J by 6 bases, and 14 bases separated the two germline ends. The CDR3 sequence is CASSQEGTVAEAFF. The CDR3 nucleotides read TGCGCCAGCAGCCAGGAGGGAACGGTCGCTGAAGCTTTCTTT.

The V gene is TRBV5-1, the J gene TRBJ2-1; 7 bases fit TRBD2. Trimming removed 7 bases from V and 3 bases from J; junction bases left unmatched: 13. Germline CDR1 is SGHRS and CDR2 is YFSETQ. The length of the CDR3 is 16 residues. As DNA, the CDR3 is TGCGCCAGCGCTCCCTTCGGCGGGGGAGACTACAATGAGCAGTTCTTC. Encoded protein: CASAPFGGGDYNEQFF. The variable domain in full, completed from reference TRBV5-1 and TRBJ2-1, reads KAGVTQTPRYLIKTRGQQVTLSCSPISGHRSVSWYQQTPGQGLQFLFEYFSETQRNKGNFPGRFSGRQFSNSRSEMNVSTLELGDSALYLCASAPFGGGDYNEQFFGPGTRLTVL.

J is TRBJ1-3 and V is TRBV3-1 (or the pseudogene TRBV3-2); the match to TRBD1 covers 7 bases. J gave up 13 bases and V 3 bases, and 9 bases lay outside the gene matches. The CDR3 contains 13 residues. Germline assignment: CDR1 LGHDT and CDR2 YNNKEL (reference sequence). CDR3 residues: CASSQGPGGTIYF. The CDR3 nucleotides are TGTGCCAGCAGCCAGGGGCCAGGGGGGACGATATATTTT.

The chain is built from TRBV3-1 (or the pseudogene TRBV3-2) and TRBJ1-1, with TRBD1 matching 9 bases. Looked up from germline, CDR1 is LGHDT and CDR2 is YNNKEL (reference sequence). The CDR3 runs 17 residues. J was trimmed by 5 bases and V by 6 bases; bases with no gene match: 16. The CDR3 here is CASRAGTGTLRATEAFF. CDR3 DNA: TGTGCCAGCAGGGCCGGGACAGGGACCCTTCGAGCAACTGAAGCTTTCTTT.

CDR3 in amino acids: CASSASWDSQPLYNEQFF. The CDR3 bases are TGTGCCAGCAGCGCCTCTTGGGACAGCCAACCCCTTTACAATGAGCAGTTCTTC. The chain couples TRBV9 to TRBJ2-1; 7 nucleotides agree with TRBD1. After removal of 3 bases from V and 4 bases from J, the junction contained 16 bases not matched to a gene. Germline V gene data show CDR1 as SGDLS and CDR2 as YYNGEE. This CDR3 contains 18 residues.

This clone was detected only a few times. The chain joins TRBV7-9 to TRBJ1-1, with a weak D call TRBD1 (6 bases). This CDR3 region has 17 residues. Germline assignment: CDR1 SEHNR and CDR2 FQNEAQ (reference sequence). The V and J ends lost 4 bases and 1 base respectively, with 19 bases between them. The CDR3 reads CASSSSPGGAGNTEAFF. CDR3 in DNA: TGTGCCAGCAGCTCCTCGCCGGGGGGCGCGGGGAACACTGAAGCTTTCTTT. Together with reference TRBV7-9 and TRBJ1-1, the CDR3 gives the full variable domain: DTGVSQNPRHKITKRGQNVTFRCDPISEHNRLYWYRQTLGQGPEFLTYFQNEAQLEKSRLLSDRFSAERPKGSFSTLEIQRTEQGDSAMYLCASSSSPGGAGNTEAFFGQGTRLTVV.

V and J are TRBV4-1 and TRBJ1-1; D is undetermined. The germline V and J ends were trimmed by 5 bases and 2 bases, with 18 bases remaining between them. The germline CDR1 and CDR2 sequences are MGHRA and YSYEKL. The CDR3 consists of 16 residues. Here the CDR3 reads CASSGTRLRTNTEAFF. CDR3 sequence (DNA): TGCGCCAGCAGCGGAACGAGGCTACGAACCAACACTGAAGCTTTCTTT.

The CDR3 region has the DNA TGTGCCAGCAGCTTAGTCCTAAGTGAAGCTTTCTTT. Encoded protein: CASSLVLSEAFF. The chain carries TRBV11-1 and TRBJ1-1; D is undetermined. CDR3 size: 12 residues. V shed 1 base and J shed 7 bases, with 7 bases lying between them. Germline values: CDR1 SGHAT, CDR2 FQDESV (reference sequence).

The gene calls are TRBV18 and TRBJ1-4; D unresolved. This CDR3 contains 16 residues. Trimming took 1 base from V and 6 from J, leaving 15 bases between them. The germline CDR1 and CDR2 sequences are KGHSH and LQKENI. The CDR3 nucleotides are TGTGCCAGCTCACCACAGTCGCCTAGCGGGCATGAAAAACTGTTTTTT. This encodes CASSPQSPSGHEKLFF. Full variable domain (outside the CDR3, taken from reference TRBV18 and TRBJ1-4): NAGVMQNPRHLVRRRGQEARLRCSPMKGHSHVYWYRQLPEEGLKFMVYLQKENIIDESGMPKERFSAEFPKEGPSILRIQQVVRGDSAAYFCASSPQSPSGHEKLFFGSGTQLSVL.

The chain has TRBV5-4 and TRBJ1-3, with TRBD1 matching over 7 bases. V gave up 4 bases and J gave up 2 bases; unmatched junction bases: 3. Looked up from germline, CDR1 is SGHNT and CDR2 is YYREEE (reference sequence). The CDR3 length is 14 residues. As DNA, the CDR3 is TGTGCCAGCAGCCCACAGGGGACTGGAAACACCATATATTTT. It translates to CASSPQGTGNTIYF.

This rearrangement joins TRBV30 to TRBJ1-2; maybe TRBD1 (6 bases). Germline-derived CDR1 and CDR2 are GTSNPN and SVGIG (reference sequence). The V and J ends lost 4 bases and 6 bases respectively, with 21 bases between them. The length of the CDR3 is 15 residues. The CDR3 protein is CAWTKGGGRRNGYTF. CDR3 in DNA: TGTGCCTGGACCAAAGGGGGGGGGAGGAGGAATGGCTACACCTTC.

The genes are TRBV6-5 and TRBJ1-3; D uncertain. The CDR3 has 15 amino acids. The germline CDR1 and CDR2 sequences are MNHEY and SVGAGI. Trimming removed 7 bases at V and 4 bases at J, with 17 bases between. The CDR3 reads CASTLSLYPGNTIYF. The CDR3 nucleotides read TGTGCCAGCACCCTTTCCCTCTACCCAGGAAACACCATATATTTT.

This clone turned up a few times. The V and J genes are TRBV5-1 and TRBJ2-5; 7 bases agree with TRBD2. V gave up 0 bases and J gave up 4 bases; unmatched junction bases: 3. The CDR3 is made up of 14 amino acids. Germline lookup yields CDR1 SGHRS and CDR2 YFSETQ. Here the CDR3 reads CASSLGTGGETQYF. For the CDR3, the DNA is TGCGCCAGCAGCTTGGGTACGGGGGGAGAGACCCAGTACTTC.

The chain links TRBV18 to TRBJ2-2; weak D call: TRBD1 (5 bases). The V end was cut by 1 base, the J end by 0 bases, with 6 bases between. Per the germline V gene, CDR1 is KGHSH and CDR2 is LQKENI. The CDR3 consists of 15 residues. The CDR3 nucleotides read TGTGCCAGCTCACCACAGGGGCCGAACACCGGGGAGCTGTTTTTT. Its protein product is CASSPQGPNTGELFF.

This rearrangement joins TRBV18 to TRBJ1-2; 7 nucleotides match TRBD1. Trimming at V came to 3 bases and at J to 7 bases, leaving 5 bases not matched to a gene. This CDR3 region has 13 residues. Germline CDR1 reads KGHSH; CDR2 reads LQKENI. The CDR3, as DNA: TGTGCCAGCTCACCTTCCAGGGGGGCTGGCTACACCTTC. Translating gives CASSPSRGAGYTF.

The V gene is TRBV7-3, the J gene TRBJ2-3; tentatively, D is TRBD1 (5 bases). CDR1 is SGHTA and CDR2 is FQGTGA in the germline V gene. The V end was cut by 4 bases, the J end by 0 bases, with 14 bases between. The CDR3 runs to 16 residues. This CDR3 reads CASSYRGASSTDTQYF. CDR3 DNA: TGTGCCAGCAGCTACCGTGGGGCTAGTAGCACAGATACGCAGTATTTT. The whole variable domain, remainder taken from reference TRBV7-3 and TRBJ2-3, is GAGVSQTPSNKVTEKGKYVELRCDPISGHTALYWYRQSLGQGPEFLIYFQGTGAADDSGLPNDRFFAVRPEGSVSTLKIQRTERGDSAVYLCASSYRGASSTDTQYFGPGTRLTVL.

This clone was picked up one time. This sequence joins TRBV5-1 and TRBJ2-5; D uncertain. The CDR3 sequence is 14 residues long. V shed 0 bases and J shed 3 bases, with 9 bases lying between them. Per the germline V gene, CDR1 is SGHRS and CDR2 is YFSETQ. The CDR3 sequence: CASSLALRKETQYF. DNA of the CDR3: TGCGCCAGCAGCTTGGCTCTCAGGAAAGAGACCCAGTACTTC. Variable domain in full (rest from reference TRBV5-1 and TRBJ2-5): KAGVTQTPRYLIKTRGQQVTLSCSPISGHRSVSWYQQTPGQGLQFLFEYFSETQRNKGNFPGRFSGRQFSNSRSEMNVSTLELGDSALYLCASSLALRKETQYFGPGTRLLVL.

This clone is a singleton in its sample. The chain combines TRBV19 with TRBJ2-7; D may be TRBD2 (5 bases). Germline CDR1 and CDR2: LNHDA and SQIVND (reference sequence). V shed 3 bases and J shed 4 bases, with 19 bases lying between them. This CDR3 spans 16 amino acids. The CDR3, as DNA: TGTGCCAGTAGTATGGAGGACCGCTTTGGGGTTTACGAGCAGTACTTC. The encoded protein is CASSMEDRFGVYEQYF.

The V call is TRBV10-3, the J call TRBJ1-2; D gene unclear. The CDR3 is made up of 14 amino acids. V lost 11 bases, J lost 0 bases, and 16 bases lay in between. CDR1 and CDR2 (germline): ENHRY, SYGVKD. The CDR3 here is CALRTSSANYGYTF. CDR3 in DNA: TGTGCCTTGCGGACCTCTAGCGCTAACTATGGCTACACCTTC.

The chain carries TRBV7-2 and TRBJ1-5; 8 nucleotides agree with TRBD1. J lost 6 bases, V lost 1 base, and 8 bases had no gene match. The V gene's germline CDR1 is SGHTA and CDR2 FQGNSA. CDR3 length equals 16 residues. The CDR3 is CASSLGGQVLGQPQHF. As DNA, the CDR3 is TGTGCCAGCAGCTTAGGGGGACAGGTGCTAGGTCAGCCCCAGCATTTT.

The genes are TRBV2 and TRBJ2-7, with 8 bases lining up with TRBD1. V dropped 6 bases and J dropped 3; count of bases not matched to a gene: 7. The CDR3 length is 14 residues. In germline, CDR1 is SNHLY, CDR2 FYNNEI. The chain's CDR3 is CASSATGGNYEQYF. DNA for the CDR3: TGTGCCAGCAGCGCAACAGGGGGAAACTACGAGCAGTACTTC.

The rearrangement uses TRBV11-3 and TRBJ1-1; 8 bases line up with TRBD1. Germline CDR1 is SGHNT and CDR2 is YENEEA. The CDR3 runs 13 residues. V trimming: 5 bases; J trimming: 5 bases; junction bases outside the gene matches: 4. The CDR3 DNA reads TGTGCCAGCAGCCCTAGACAGGGGACTGAAGCTTTCTTT. This encodes CASSPRQGTEAFF.

This clone has a handful of counts. The V call is TRBV19, the J call TRBJ2-7; a possible D gene is TRBD2 (6 bases). CDR1 and CDR2 (germline): LNHDA, SQIVND (reference sequence). The CDR3 is made up of 12 amino acids. Trimming removed 3 bases from V and 5 bases from J, with 8 bases in between. CDR3 DNA: TGTGCCAGTAGTATGGAGGGAGACGAGCAGTACTTC. Protein: CASSMEGDEQYF.

The chain couples TRBV27 to TRBJ2-7; 7 bases agree with TRBD2. The J segment lost 3 bases and the V segment lost 6 bases, leaving 11 bases of the junction unmatched. The CDR3 covers 15 residues. CDR1 MNHEY and CDR2 SMNVEV come from the germline V gene (reference sequence). The CDR3 loop is CASSSVEAGVYEQYF. The CDR3 region has the DNA TGTGCCAGCAGCTCCGTTGAGGCGGGGGTCTACGAGCAGTACTTC.

The chain carries TRBV4-1 and TRBJ1-2; D remains unclear. The V end was cut by 2 bases, the J end by 6 bases, with 10 bases between. Germline assignment: CDR1 MGHRA and CDR2 YSYEKL. The length of the CDR3 is 13 residues. The DNA of the CDR3 is TGCGCCAGCAGCCAACGCACATCGAATGGCTACACCTTC. Translation: CASSQRTSNGYTF.

The chain links TRBV5-1 to TRBJ2-6; 9 bases align to TRBD1. Trimming cost V 4 bases and J 2 bases; bases outside gene matches: 10. This CDR3 is built from 18 residues. CDR1 SGHRS and CDR2 YFSETQ come from the germline V gene. This CDR3 is CASSPRPGQGAGANVLTF. The CDR3 DNA is TGCGCCAGCAGCCCCCGTCCGGGACAGGGAGCTGGGGCCAACGTCCTGACTTTC.

V is TRBV6-6 and J is TRBJ1-4; D remains unclear. V was cut by 2 bases and J by 3 bases, with 13 bases left in between. CDR3 length: 16 residues. Per germline, CDR1 MNHNY and CDR2 SVGAGI (reference sequence). The CDR3 DNA follows: TGTGCCAGCAGTTACGTGAGGCCCTGGGCTAATGAAAAACTGTTTTTT. It codes for CASSYVRPWANEKLFF.